Ten or more counts support the clone carrying this T cell receptor beta chain. This sample is drawn from a study of molecular identifiers for immune sequencing clone quantification. One entry per CDR3 protein, called by TCRdb with MiXCR from the PCR reads. The data hold 80,000 to 95,000 distinct CDR3 sequences, with roughly 19% observed a single time. Naive CD8 T cells were sorted, and the gate applied was CD8+CD4-CCR7+CD45RA+. J lost 3 bases, V lost 5 bases, and 7 bases had no gene match. Germline V gene data show CDR1 as LGHDT and CDR2 as YNNKEL (reference sequence). This CDR3 is built from 15 residues.

The sequenced sample consisted of naive CD8+ T cells from blood, with Jurkat cell RNA spiked in. Subset reported: FACS-sorted CD8+CD4-CCR7+CD45RA+ naive T cells. The origin of this receptor is a human donor in good health. Some libraries in this study had Jurkat cell RNA spiked in. The gene calls are TRBV3-1 and TRBJ2-3, with TRBD1 identical over 8 bases. As DNA, the CDR3 is TGTGCCAGCAGCGTGGCAGGGGGCCAGACAGATACGCAGTATTTT. This sequence encodes CASSVAGGQTDTQYF.